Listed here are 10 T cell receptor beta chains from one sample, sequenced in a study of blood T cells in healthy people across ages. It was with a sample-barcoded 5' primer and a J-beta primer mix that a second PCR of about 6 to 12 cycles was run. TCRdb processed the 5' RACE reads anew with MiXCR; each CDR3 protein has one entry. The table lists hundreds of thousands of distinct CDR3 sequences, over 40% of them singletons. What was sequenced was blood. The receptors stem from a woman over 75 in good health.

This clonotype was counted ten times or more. The CDR3 here is CSAAQGVWETQYF. In nucleotides, the CDR3 is TGCAGTGCAGCCCAAGGGGTGTGGGAGACCCAGTACTTC. The chain recombines TRBV20-1 with TRBJ2-5; a possible D gene is TRBD1 (5 bases). CDR3 length: 13 residues. Germline V lookup: CDR1 DFQATT, CDR2 SNEGSKA (reference sequence). Deletions cut 6 bases from V and 5 bases from J, with 16 bases between.

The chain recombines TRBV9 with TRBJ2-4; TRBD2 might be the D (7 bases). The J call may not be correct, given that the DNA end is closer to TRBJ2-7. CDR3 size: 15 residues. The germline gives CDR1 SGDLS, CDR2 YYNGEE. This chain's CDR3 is CASSVDGGQAHEQYF. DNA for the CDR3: TGTGCCAGCAGCGTAGACGGGGGGCAAGCCCACGAGCAGTACTTC.

CDR3 nucleotides: TGCGCCAGCAGCACGGGACAGTTAGAGTCAGATACGCAGTATTTT. This gives the protein CASSTGQLESDTQYF. The V gene is TRBV5-1, the J gene TRBJ2-3; 7 positions match TRBD1. Germline V CDR1 and CDR2: SGHRS, YFSETQ. CDR3 length equals 15 residues. After removal of 4 bases from V and 4 bases from J, the junction contained 9 bases not matched to a gene. Full variable domain (remainder filled in from reference TRBV5-1 and TRBJ2-3): KAGVTQTPRYLIKTRGQQVTLSCSPISGHRSVSWYQQTPGQGLQFLFEYFSETQRNKGNFPGRFSGRQFSNSRSEMNVSTLELGDSALYLCASSTGQLESDTQYFGPGTRLTVL.

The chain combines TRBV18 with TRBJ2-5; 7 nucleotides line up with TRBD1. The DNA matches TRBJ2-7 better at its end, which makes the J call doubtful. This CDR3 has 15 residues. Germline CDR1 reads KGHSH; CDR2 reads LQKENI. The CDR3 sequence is CASSLPGTDRYEQYF. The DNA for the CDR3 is TGTGCCAGCTCACTGCCCGGGACAGACCGCTACGAGCAGTACTTC.

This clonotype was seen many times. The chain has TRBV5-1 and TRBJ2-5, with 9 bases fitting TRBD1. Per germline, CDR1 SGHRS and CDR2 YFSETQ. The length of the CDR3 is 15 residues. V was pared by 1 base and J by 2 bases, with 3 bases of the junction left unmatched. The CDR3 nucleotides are TGCGCCAGCAGCTTGATGACAGGGGGTCAAGAGACCCAGTACTTC. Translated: CASSLMTGGQETQYF. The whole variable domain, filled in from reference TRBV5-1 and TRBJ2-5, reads KAGVTQTPRYLIKTRGQQVTLSCSPISGHRSVSWYQQTPGQGLQFLFEYFSETQRNKGNFPGRFSGRQFSNSRSEMNVSTLELGDSALYLCASSLMTGGQETQYFGPGTRLLVL.

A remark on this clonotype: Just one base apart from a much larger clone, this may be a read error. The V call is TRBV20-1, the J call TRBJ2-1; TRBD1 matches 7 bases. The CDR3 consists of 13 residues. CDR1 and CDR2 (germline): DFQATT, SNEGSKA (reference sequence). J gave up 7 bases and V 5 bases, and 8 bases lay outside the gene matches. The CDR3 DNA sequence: TGCAGTGCTTTAAGGACAGGCCCTAATGAGCAGTTCTTC. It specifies CSALRTGPNEQFF.

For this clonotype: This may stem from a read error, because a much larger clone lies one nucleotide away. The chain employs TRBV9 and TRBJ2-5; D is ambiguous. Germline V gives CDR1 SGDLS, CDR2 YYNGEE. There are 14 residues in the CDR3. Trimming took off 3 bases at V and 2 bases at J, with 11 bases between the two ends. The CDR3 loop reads CASSEVTWQETQYF. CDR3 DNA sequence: TGTGCCAGCAGCGAGGTGACATGGCAAGAGACCCAGTACTTC. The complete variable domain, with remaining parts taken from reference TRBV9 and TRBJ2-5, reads DSGVTQTPKHLITATGQRVTLRCSPRSGDLSVYWYQQSLDQGLQFLIQYYNGEERAKGNILERFSAQQFPDLHSELNLSSLELGDSALYFCASSEVTWQETQYFGPGTRLLVL.

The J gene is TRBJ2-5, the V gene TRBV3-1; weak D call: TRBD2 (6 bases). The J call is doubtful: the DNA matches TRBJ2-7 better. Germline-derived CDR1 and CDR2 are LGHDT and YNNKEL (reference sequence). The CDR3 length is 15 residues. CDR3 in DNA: TGTGCCAGCAGCCCTGGAGGAGGGGCACCCTACGAGCAGTACTTC. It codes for CASSPGGGAPYEQYF.

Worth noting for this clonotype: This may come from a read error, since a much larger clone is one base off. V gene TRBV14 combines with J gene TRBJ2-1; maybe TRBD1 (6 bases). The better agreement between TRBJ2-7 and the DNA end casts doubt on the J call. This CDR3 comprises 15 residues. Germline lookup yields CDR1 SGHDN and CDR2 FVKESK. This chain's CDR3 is CASSRPGTMYNEQYF. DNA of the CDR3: TGTGCCAGCAGCCGTCCCGGGACAATGTACAATGAGCAGTACTTC.

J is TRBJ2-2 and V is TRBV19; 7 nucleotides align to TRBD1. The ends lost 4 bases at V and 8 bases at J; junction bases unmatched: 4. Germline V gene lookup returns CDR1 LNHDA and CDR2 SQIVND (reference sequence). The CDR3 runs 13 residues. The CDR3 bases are TGTGCCAGTAGTACCGACAGGGCTGGGGAGCTGTTTTTT. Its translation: CASSTDRAGELFF.